These T cell receptor beta chains were read from a single sample in a study of blood T cells in healthy people across ages. TCRdb re-called the 5' RACE reads with MiXCR, one entry per CDR3 protein. The sample comprises 1.5 million to 2 million distinct CDR3 sequences, around half of which are singletons, and roughly 2.1% rests with the top ten. The sequencing sample was made of blood. These receptor sequences come from a middle-aged woman in good health. Each CDR3 is given with its conserved first and last residue. A D gene is named only where the DNA matches it firmly. Only part of the rows carry a size: once, few, many, or a class if the clone is expanded.

clone_size j_call cdr3_length d_call v_call cdr3_aa cdr3_nt
- TRBJ1-2 12 TRBD1 TRBV6-6 CASRIRGHGYTF TGTGCCAGCAGGATAAGGGGGCATGGCTACACCTTC
few TRBJ2-7 18 TRBD1 TRBV27 CASSFRTTGTGFAFEQYF TGTGCCAGCAGTTTCCGTACTACTGGGACAGGATTCGCGTTCGAGCAGTACTTC
- TRBJ2-1 18 TRBD1 TRBV29-1 CSVPPGQGLGLTYNEQFF TGCAGCGTACCGCCAGGACAGGGTTTGGGATTAACCTACAATGAGCAGTTCTTC
- TRBJ2-7 14 - TRBV12-3/TRBV12-4 CAGSVRSFSYEQYF TGTGCCGGCAGTGTAAGGTCTTTCTCCTACGAGCAGTACTTC
once TRBJ2-1 17 TRBD2 TRBV3-1 CASSQIRTSGFNNEQFF TGTGCCAGCAGCCAAATCCGGACTAGCGGGTTCAACAATGAGCAGTTCTTC
- TRBJ2-7 14 TRBD2 TRBV28 CATKLAAPIYERYF TGTGCCACCAAACTAGCGGCGCCGATCTACGAGCGGTACTTC
- TRBJ2-7 15 - TRBV5-6 CASSLAAANPYEQYF TGTGCCAGCAGCTTGGCGGCAGCCAACCCTTACGAGCAGTACTTC
- TRBJ2-7 13 - TRBV5-1 CASTRDAAYEQYF TGCGCCAGCACCCGGGACGCCGCCTACGAGCAGTACTTC
- TRBJ2-3 19 TRBD2 TRBV6-1 CASSAGSTQLAGDTDTQYF TGTGCCAGCAGTGCGGGTTCCACCCAACTAGCGGGGGACACAGATACGCAGTATTTT
few TRBJ2-4 15 - TRBV20-1 CSASERAAFKNIQYF TGCAGTGCTAGCGAGAGGGCGGCCTTCAAAAACATTCAGTACTTC
few TRBJ2-5 16 TRBD1 TRBV7-8 CASSLDGTGGRETQYF TGTGCCAGCAGCTTAGACGGGACAGGGGGTCGAGAGACCCAGTACTTC
- TRBJ1-1 14 TRBD1 TRBV4-3 CASSRVIRDSEAFF TGCGCCAGCAGCCGAGTTATCAGGGACAGTGAAGCTTTCTTT
- TRBJ1-1 12 - TRBV11-2 CASSFSEARAFF TGTGCCAGCAGCTTTAGTGAGGCGAGGGCTTTCTTT
few TRBJ2-3 16 TRBD1 TRBV28 CASSPAPGGGTDTQYF TGTGCCAGCAGTCCTGCCCCAGGGGGTGGCACAGATACGCAGTATTTT
few TRBJ2-5 16 TRBD2 TRBV20-1 CSASNPSGGVKETQYF TGCAGTGCTAGTAACCCTAGCGGGGGGGTTAAAGAGACCCAGTACTTC
few TRBJ2-3 17 TRBD2 TRBV28 CASSARLAGEKTDTQYF TGTGCCAGCAGTGCGAGACTAGCGGGGGAGAAGACAGATACGCAGTATTTT
- TRBJ2-5 15 - TRBV11-2 CASSFSSGAQETQYF TGTGCCAGCAGCTTTAGTTCGGGGGCCCAAGAGACCCAGTACTTC
- TRBJ2-7 11 - TRBV20-1 CSAITGNEQYF TGCAGTGCTATTACAGGGAACGAGCAGTACTTC
- TRBJ2-3 15 - TRBV19 CASSMQLTLTDTQYF TGTGCCAGTAGTATGCAGCTAACCCTCACAGATACGCAGTATTTT
few TRBJ1-2 14 - TRBV12-3/TRBV12-4 CASRDLPQEFGYTF TGTGCCAGCAGAGACCTCCCCCAAGAGTTTGGCTACACCTTC
- TRBJ2-5 18 TRBD2 TRBV5-1 CASSWMGLAGVGQETQYF TGCGCCAGCAGCTGGATGGGACTAGCGGGGGTTGGACAAGAGACCCAGTACTTC
- TRBJ1-2 15 TRBD1 TRBV29-1 CATGTGRPSGYSYTF TGCGCCACTGGGACAGGGAGGCCCTCAGGGTATAGCTACACCTTC
few TRBJ1-5 15 - TRBV2 CASSLSTWAGQPQHF TGTGCCAGCAGTCTCTCCACCTGGGCCGGTCAGCCCCAGCATTTT
- TRBJ1-2 12 - TRBV20-1 CSAIWQGYGYTF TGCAGTGCTATATGGCAGGGGTATGGCTACACCTTC
few TRBJ2-5 15 TRBD1 TRBV7-6 CASSRWTGDQETQYF TGTGCCAGCAGCCGTTGGACAGGGGACCAAGAGACCCAGTACTTC
- TRBJ2-5 14 - TRBV5-1 CASSLGTLTYKQYF TGCGCCAGCAGCTTGGGGACCCTTACCTACAAGCAGTACTTC
few TRBJ1-5 14 - TRBV25-1 CASSELGGNQPQHF TGTGCCAGCAGTGAATTAGGAGGGAATCAGCCCCAGCATTTT
- TRBJ1-5 12 - TRBV20-1 CSPWQGDQPQHF TGCAGCCCATGGCAGGGCGATCAGCCCCAGCATTTT
- TRBJ2-1 13 - TRBV27 CASSFRQNNEQFF TGTGCCAGCAGTTTTCGGCAGAACAATGAGCAGTTCTTC
- TRBJ1-4 13 - TRBV20-1 CSGRPVRGEKLFF TGCAGTGGGAGGCCCGTGCGCGGTGAAAAACTGTTTTTT
few TRBJ2-1 15 TRBD2 TRBV3-1 CASSGGGAVFNEQFF TGTGCCAGCAGCGGGGGGGGAGCTGTTTTCAATGAGCAGTTCTTC
- TRBJ2-3 16 TRBD2 TRBV12-3/TRBV12-4 CASSFSGGPDTDTQYF TGTGCCAGCAGTTTTAGCGGGGGACCGGACACAGATACGCAGTATTTT